Listed below are T cell receptor beta chains from one sample, sequenced in a study of technical replicates of blood from a few donors. Sequencing was performed with immunoSEQ multiplex PCR; in TCRdb, only in-frame clones are kept and a portion is missing. The table shows under 80,000 clones, with 85% to 95% occurring only once. The sequenced sample was T cells isolated from PBMCs. The receptor set was obtained from a human donor in good health. Each CDR3 is given with its conserved first and last residue. Each record gives: J gene, clone size, D gene, V gene, CDR3 protein, CDR3 DNA. D genes are given only for firm matches. Only part of the rows carry a size: once, few, many, or a class if the clone is expanded.

TRBJ1-3	-	-	TRBV5-6	CASSLQVLSSGNTIYF	TGTGCCAGCAGCTTGCAAGTCTTGAGCTCTGGAAACACCATATATTTT
TRBJ2-3	once	TRBD2	TRBV5-6	CASSLDSSGFSTDTQYF	TGTGCCAGCAGCTTGGACTCTAGCGGGTTTTCCACAGATACGCAGTATTTT
TRBJ1-2	-	TRBD1	TRBV5-1	CASSANPRDSTLFYGYTF	TGCGCCAGCAGCGCCAACCCAAGGGACAGCACTTTGTTCTATGGCTACACCTTC
TRBJ1-1	-	-	TRBV4-1	CASSQEGNSGPNTEAFF	TGCGCCAGCAGCCAAGAAGGTAACAGCGGGCCGAACACTGAAGCTTTCTTT
TRBJ2-2	-	-	TRBV5-6	CASSPNWAANTGELFF	TGTGCCAGCAGCCCTAACTGGGCCGCGAACACCGGGGAGCTGTTTTTT
TRBJ1-2	-	-	TRBV5-4	CASSPSGETAYGYTF	TGTGCCAGCAGCCCTTCAGGAGAGACAGCCTATGGCTACACCTTC
TRBJ1-5	-	-	TRBV6-6	CASSIDRYHSNQPQHF	TGTGCCAGCAGTATAGACAGATACCATAGCAATCAGCCCCAGCATTTT
TRBJ2-7	-	TRBD2	TRBV6-1	CASLGLAGVEQYF	TGTGCCAGCCTGGGCCTAGCGGGGGTCGAGCAGTACTTC
TRBJ1-5	-	TRBD1	TRBV19	CASSTRQGAFQPQHF	TGTGCCAGTAGTACCCGTCAGGGGGCGTTTCAGCCCCAGCATTTT
TRBJ2-7	-	-	TRBV19	CASSLQVNSYEQYF	TGTGCCAGTAGCCTACAGGTTAACTCCTACGAGCAGTACTTC
TRBJ1-1	-	TRBD1	TRBV2	CASIRTGNTEAFF	TGTGCCAGTATCAGGACAGGGAACACTGAAGCTTTCTTT
TRBJ2-7	-	-	TRBV20-1	CSAPFSGVQYF	TGCAGTGCTCCTTTCTCAGGGGTGCAGTACTTC
TRBJ1-2	-	-	TRBV5-1	CASSLEGEGGYTF	TGCGCCAGCAGCTTGGAAGGGGAGGGAGGCTACACCTTC
TRBJ1-1	-	-	TRBV7-8	CASSPQTKNTEAFF	TGTGCCAGCAGCCCGCAGACAAAGAACACTGAAGCTTTCTTT
TRBJ2-1	-	TRBD1	TRBV5-1	CASSLPGQGYEQFF	TGCGCCAGCAGCTTGCCGGGACAGGGATATGAGCAGTTCTTC
TRBJ2-2	-	-	TRBV4-1	CASSQDTRWELFF	TGCGCCAGCAGCCAAGATACTCGTTGGGAGCTGTTTTTT
TRBJ2-1	-	TRBD2	TRBV28	CASSLTSHNEQFF	TGTGCCAGCAGTTTGACTAGCCACAATGAGCAGTTCTTC
TRBJ1-1	once	TRBD1	TRBV7-9	CASSGRDSRFENTEAFF	TGTGCCAGCAGCGGCCGGGACAGCCGGTTTGAGAACACTGAAGCTTTCTTT
TRBJ2-5	-	TRBD2	TRBV5-1	CASSLSGGQETQYF	TGCGCCAGCAGCTTGAGCGGGGGGCAAGAGACCCAGTACTTC
TRBJ2-4	-	-	TRBV11-2	CASSPGLAKNIQYF	TGTGCCAGCAGCCCCGGACTAGCCAAAAACATTCAGTACTTC
TRBJ2-7	-	TRBD2	TRBV19	CASSFGTSVYEQYF	TGTGCCAGTAGTTTCGGGACTAGCGTGTACGAGCAGTACTTC
TRBJ1-5	-	TRBD1	TRBV7-9	CASSRTGVDQPQHF	TGTGCCAGCAGCCGGACAGGGGTGGATCAGCCCCAGCATTTT
TRBJ2-3	-	TRBD1	TRBV27	CASSGQGSTDTQYF	TGTGCCAGCAGCGGACAGGGAAGCACAGATACGCAGTATTTT
TRBJ1-1	-	TRBD1	TRBV5-1	CASSLDRGAEAFF	TGCGCCAGCAGCTTGGACAGGGGCGCTGAAGCTTTCTTT
TRBJ2-7	-	-	TRBV28	CASSPSRGYEQYF	TGTGCCAGCAGTCCCTCCCGAGGGTACGAGCAGTACTTC
TRBJ2-7	-	TRBD1	TRBV5-1	CASSLPGTGTYEQYF	TGCGCCAGCAGCCTACCCGGGACAGGGACCTACGAGCAGTACTTC
TRBJ2-3	-	TRBD2	TRBV25-1	CASSESWGGADTQYF	TGTGCCAGCAGTGAATCATGGGGGGGGGCAGATACGCAGTATTTT
TRBJ1-1	-	-	TRBV21-1	CASSKERCMNTEAFF	TGTGCCAGCAGCAAAGAGAGGTGTATGAACACTGAAGCTTTCTTT
TRBJ2-3	-	TRBD2	TRBV7-6	CASSLSSGGTDTQYF	TGTGCCAGCAGCTTGAGTAGCGGGGGCACAGATACGCAGTATTTT
TRBJ2-1	-	-	TRBV9	CASSARATSSSYNEQFF	TGTGCCAGCAGCGCGAGAGCGACTTCTTCATCCTACAATGAGCAGTTCTTC
TRBJ2-3	-	TRBD2	TRBV2	CASSETTSGTDTQYF	TGTGCCAGCAGTGAAACGACTAGCGGCACAGATACGCAGTATTTT
TRBJ2-3	-	TRBD1	TRBV10-2	CASRTGTGLTDTQYF	TGCGCCAGCAGAACCGGGACAGGGCTCACAGATACGCAGTATTTT
TRBJ2-7	-	TRBD2	TRBV9	CASSVGLPGGRSSYEQYF	TGTGCCAGCAGCGTAGGACTACCGGGGGGGAGGAGCTCCTACGAGCAGTACTTC
TRBJ1-5	-	-	TRBV7-6	CASSQIGGYQPQHF	TGTGCCAGCAGCCAAATAGGCGGTTATCAGCCCCAGCATTTT
TRBJ2-4	once	TRBD1	TRBV15	CATSGPLDRAIAKNIQYF	TGTGCCACCAGCGGACCCTTGGACAGGGCCATAGCCAAAAACATTCAGTACTTC
TRBJ1-4	-	TRBD1	TRBV5-4	CASSFQGGEEKLFF	TGTGCCAGCAGCTTCCAGGGGGGCGAGGAAAAACTGTTTTTT
TRBJ2-2	-	TRBD2	TRBV9	CASSIPRGGLAGGLDTGELFF	TGTGCCAGCAGCATCCCCCGGGGAGGACTAGCGGGGGGCTTGGACACCGGGGAGCTGTTTTTT
TRBJ1-1	-	-	TRBV12-5	CASTGQLEGTEAFF	TGTGCTAGCACCGGACAGCTAGAGGGGACTGAAGCTTTCTTT
TRBJ1-1	-	-	TRBV6-5	CASSYSGAPKAFF	TGTGCCAGCAGTTACTCTGGGGCGCCGAAAGCTTTCTTT
TRBJ1-3	-	-	TRBV7-3	CASSLGESSGNTIYF	TGTGCCAGCAGCTTAGGGGAGAGCTCTGGAAACACCATATATTTT
TRBJ2-7	-	-	TRBV25-1	CASSAEGGGEQYF	TGTGCCAGCAGTGCGGAGGGAGGGGGCGAGCAGTACTTC
TRBJ2-4	-	-	TRBV6-1	CASSESSTGKNIQYF	TGTGCCAGCAGTGAATCAAGCACGGGGAAAAACATTCAGTACTTC
TRBJ2-5	-	-	TRBV27	CARGLSVETQYF	TGTGCCAGGGGACTGAGCGTAGAGACCCAGTACTTC
TRBJ1-6	-	TRBD1	TRBV9	CASSVDPQSGTGAISYNSPLHF	TGTGCCAGCAGCGTAGATCCCCAATCCGGGACAGGGGCCATCTCCTATAATTCACCCCTCCACTTT
TRBJ1-5	-	-	TRBV28	CASSFPQGNQPQHF	TGTGCCAGCAGTTTTCCGCAGGGGAATCAGCCCCAGCATTTT
TRBJ1-4	-	TRBD1	TRBV9	CASSRTGATNEKLFF	TGTGCCAGCAGCCGGACAGGGGCAACTAATGAAAAACTGTTTTTT
TRBJ2-3	-	TRBD1	TRBV19	CASQLGQGGTWSTDTQYF	TGTGCCAGCCAATTGGGACAGGGGGGAACCTGGAGCACAGATACGCAGTATTTT
TRBJ2-7	-	-	TRBV4-1	CASSQVSGKTYEQYF	TGCGCCAGCAGCCAAGTTTCAGGGAAGACCTACGAGCAGTACTTC
TRBJ1-5	-	-	TRBV28	CASSFVAGVDQPQHF	TGTGCCAGCAGTTTTGTGGCGGGAGTGGATCAGCCCCAGCATTTT
TRBJ1-3	-	-	TRBV2	CASTDSGNTIYF	TGTGCCAGCACGGACAGTGGAAACACCATATATTTT
TRBJ1-1	-	TRBD1	TRBV4-1	CASSLDRVNTEAFF	TGCGCCAGCAGCCTGGACAGGGTAAACACTGAAGCTTTCTTT